Listed below are T cell receptor beta chains from one sample, sequenced in a study of Ad26.COV2.S vaccination and SARS-CoV-2 variants. Clones were read by immunoSEQ multiplex PCR, and TCRdb kept only the in-frame ones, dropping some. This table holds 450,000 to 550,000 clones, nearly 90% found once. The source was peripheral blood, collected in a trial of Ad26.COV2.S vaccine versus placebo. These receptors were obtained from a person aged 18-65 years who received the Ad26.COV2.S COVID-19 vaccine or a placebo. Both conserved end residues are part of each CDR3. Each record gives: J gene, V gene, D gene, clone size, CDR3 protein, CDR3 DNA. A D gene is named only where the DNA matches it firmly. Some rows have no size entry. The others give once, few or many, or a class for an expanded clone.

J gene: TRBJ2-1
V gene: TRBV18
D gene: .
clone size: .
CDR3 protein: CASSPGASSYNEQFF
CDR3 DNA: TGTGCCAGCTCACCAGGTGCTAGCTCCTACAATGAGCAGTTCTTC

J gene: TRBJ1-4
V gene: TRBV19
D gene: TRBD1
clone size: .
CDR3 protein: CASIQTGTGNEKLFF
CDR3 DNA: TGTGCCAGTATTCAGACCGGGACAGGAAATGAAAAACTGTTTTTT

J gene: TRBJ2-3
V gene: TRBV6-5
D gene: .
clone size: .
CDR3 protein: CASAGRPTDTQYF
CDR3 DNA: TGTGCCAGCGCCGGCAGACCCACAGATACGCAGTATTTT

J gene: TRBJ2-7
V gene: TRBV5-1
D gene: .
clone size: .
CDR3 protein: CASSLPKRPPYEQYF
CDR3 DNA: TGCGCCAGCAGCTTGCCCAAGCGCCCACCCTACGAGCAGTACTTC

J gene: TRBJ2-7
V gene: TRBV27
D gene: TRBD1
clone size: .
CDR3 protein: CASSQRQGDAYEQYF
CDR3 DNA: TGTGCCAGCAGTCAAAGACAGGGGGACGCCTACGAGCAGTACTTC

J gene: TRBJ2-3
V gene: TRBV6-2/TRBV6-3
D gene: .
clone size: .
CDR3 protein: CASSYGRGDTDTQYF
CDR3 DNA: TGTGCCAGCAGTTACGGGCGGGGAGACACAGATACGCAGTATTTT

J gene: TRBJ1-2
V gene: TRBV28
D gene: .
clone size: once
CDR3 protein: CASSFNRVLHGYTF
CDR3 DNA: TGTGCCAGCAGTTTCAACAGGGTGTTACATGGCTACACCTTC

J gene: TRBJ1-2
V gene: TRBV6-5
D gene: .
clone size: .
CDR3 protein: CASTTSGAYGYTF
CDR3 DNA: TGTGCCAGCACCACCTCTGGAGCCTATGGCTACACCTTC

J gene: TRBJ1-2
V gene: TRBV25-1
D gene: .
clone size: .
CDR3 protein: CASSDKGPYGYTF
CDR3 DNA: TGTGCCAGCAGTGATAAGGGACCCTATGGCTACACCTTC

J gene: TRBJ1-1
V gene: TRBV9
D gene: .
clone size: .
CDR3 protein: CASSPRDAGPTEAFF
CDR3 DNA: TGTGCCAGCAGCCCGAGAGATGCTGGGCCCACTGAAGCTTTCTTT

J gene: TRBJ2-3
V gene: TRBV29-1
D gene: .
clone size: .
CDR3 protein: CSVDGRDSTDTQYF
CDR3 DNA: TGCAGCGTTGATGGCAGGGACAGCACAGATACGCAGTATTTT

J gene: TRBJ2-7
V gene: TRBV11-2
D gene: .
clone size: .
CDR3 protein: CASSLDPGLPREQYF
CDR3 DNA: TGTGCCAGCAGCTTAGACCCGGGACTTCCTCGGGAGCAGTACTTC

J gene: TRBJ2-7
V gene: TRBV10-2
D gene: TRBD2
clone size: few
CDR3 protein: CASSDSGKLREQYF
CDR3 DNA: TGCGCCAGCAGTGATAGCGGGAAACTCCGCGAGCAGTACTTC